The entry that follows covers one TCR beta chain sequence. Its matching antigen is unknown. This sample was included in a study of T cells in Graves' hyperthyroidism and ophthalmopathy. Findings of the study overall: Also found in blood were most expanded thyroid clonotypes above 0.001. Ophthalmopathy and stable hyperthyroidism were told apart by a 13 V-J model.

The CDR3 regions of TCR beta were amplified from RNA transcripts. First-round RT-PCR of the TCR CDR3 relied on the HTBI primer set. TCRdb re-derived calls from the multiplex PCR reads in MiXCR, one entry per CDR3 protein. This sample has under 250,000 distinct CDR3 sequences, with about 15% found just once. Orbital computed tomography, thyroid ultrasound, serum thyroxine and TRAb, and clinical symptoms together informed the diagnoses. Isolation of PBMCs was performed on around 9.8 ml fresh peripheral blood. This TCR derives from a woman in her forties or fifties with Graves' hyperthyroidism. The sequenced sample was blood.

CDR3 sequence: CASAGTEQFF. CDR3 DNA: TGTGCCAGCGCCGGGACTGAGCAGTTCTTC. This rearrangement joins TRBV9 to TRBJ2-1; D may match TRBD1 or TRBD2 (5 bases each). This CDR3 comprises 10 residues. Trimming left V 7 bases short and J 9 bases short, with 8 bases between. Germline values: CDR1 SGDLS, CDR2 YYNGEE.